Shown below are 2 T cell receptor beta chains from a single sample sequenced in a study of T-cell reconstitution after alpha-beta-depleted transplantation in children. Unique molecular identifiers were incorporated when the TCRbeta library was constructed. TCRdb reanalysed the PCR reads using MiXCR and keeps one entry per CDR3 protein. The sample contains some 840,000 distinct CDR3 sequences, 16% of which appear only once. The material was PBMCs, mostly from graft donor cells, obtained 360 days after TCRalphabeta/CD19-depleted stem cell transplant. Every receptor here comes from a male patient younger than 18 who had a stem cell transplant for acute lymphoblastic leukemia, so the T cells may come from the graft donor.

This clonotype was counted a few times. This chain links TRBV11-2 with TRBJ2-5; D unresolved. This CDR3 comprises 9 residues. Germline V gene lookup returns CDR1 SGHAT and CDR2 FQNNGV. V lost 10 bases and J 5 bases, leaving 5 bases between the germline ends. CDR3 bases: TGTGCCACCTCGGAGACCCAGTACTTC. It is translated as CATSETQYF.

Only a few counts were recorded for this clonotype. This chain links TRBV5-1 with TRBJ2-7, with 8 bases lining up with TRBD2. CDR3 size: 15 residues. The V and J ends lost 0 bases and 2 bases, in that order; junction bases with no gene match: 4. The germline gives CDR1 SGHRS, CDR2 YFSETQ. Here the CDR3 reads CASSLGGTSTYEQYF. CDR3 in DNA: TGCGCCAGCAGCTTGGGGGGGACTAGTACCTACGAGCAGTACTTC.